The entry below describes one TCR beta chain. The antigen is not known. The entry originates in a study of Graves' ophthalmopathy and Graves' hyperthyroidism. V was shortened by 2 bases and J by 8 bases, with 7 bases between the two germline ends. The CDR3 has 12 amino acids. Study outcomes and limitations: Progression of ophthalmopathy was predicted by the model with around 70% sensitivity and under 75% specificity.

From RNA, the CDR3 regions of TCR beta chains were amplified and sequenced. HTBI primers primed a first-round RT-PCR, and a second-round multiplex PCR followed. TCRdb fed the multiplex PCR reads into MiXCR, producing one record per CDR3 protein. The data hold roughly 610,000 distinct CDR3 sequences, with 22% observed a single time. The sequenced sample consisted of peripheral blood. The clonotype originates from a woman aged 18 to 35 with stable Graves' hyperthyroidism. Some clones in this sample may be carry-over from other donors' samples. V and J are TRBV12-3 or TRBV12-4 and TRBJ1-5; D remains unclear. For the CDR3, the DNA is TGTGCCAGCAGTTTATGGGCAGAGCCCCAGCATTTT. This gives the protein CASSLWAEPQHF.